A selection of T cell receptor beta chains follows, all from one sample in a study of blood T cells in healthy people across ages. TCRdb re-called the 5' RACE reads through MiXCR, storing one row per CDR3 protein. The top ten clones hold approximately 2% of a sample with about 1.8 million distinct CDR3 sequences, about 50% of them seen once. The sequencing sample was made of blood. These receptors came from a woman aged 40 to 50 in good health. The CDR3 runs from the conserved cysteine through the conserved F or W. The order of the fields is V gene, clone size, D gene, J gene, CDR3 DNA, CDR3 protein. D genes are given only for firm matches. For some rows the clone size is stated as once, few or many, or as a class when expanded; others skip it.

TRBV6-1	NA	NA	TRBJ1-5	TGTGCCAGCAGCGACAATCCCTTCACGCCCCAGCATTTT	CASSDNPFTPQHF
TRBV20-1	few	NA	TRBJ2-7	TGCAGTGCTAGAGGGGGGGCGCGGTACGAGCAGTACTTC	CSARGGARYEQYF
TRBV29-1	few	NA	TRBJ1-2	TGCAGCGCTTGGATAGGGAGTGGCTACACCTTC	CSAWIGSGYTF
TRBV6-2/TRBV6-3	NA	NA	TRBJ1-2	TGTGCCAGCAGTTCCCGCCCGCCGGAAGGCTATGGCTACACCTTC	CASSSRPPEGYGYTF
TRBV7-2	NA	NA	TRBJ2-6	TGTGCCAGCAGCTTAATACTTACTGGGGCCAACGTCCTGACTTTC	CASSLILTGANVLTF
TRBV21-1	few	NA	TRBJ2-1	TGTGCCAGCAGCAAATATCATCCGGGTGAGCAGTTCTTC	CASSKYHPGEQFF
TRBV12-3/TRBV12-4	NA	TRBD2	TRBJ2-3	TGTGCCAGTCGAGCGGGGGGGCCAGATACGCAGTATTTT	CASRAGGPDTQYF
TRBV6-1	few	NA	TRBJ2-5	TGTGCCAGCAGTGAAGGGCTAGTGGGGACCCAGTACTTC	CASSEGLVGTQYF
TRBV3-1	NA	NA	TRBJ1-5	TGTGCCAGCAGCCAGGTATATGGACGCAATCAGCCCCAGCATTTT	CASSQVYGRNQPQHF
TRBV20-1	NA	NA	TRBJ2-7	TGCAGTGCCACCGACAGGCCCTCCTACGAGCAGTACTTC	CSATDRPSYEQYF
TRBV28	NA	TRBD2	TRBJ2-3	TGTGCCAGCAGGTCAGCTAGCGGGGGGCACGATACGCAGTATTTT	CASRSASGGHDTQYF
TRBV11-2	NA	NA	TRBJ1-2	TGTGCCAGCAGCTTAGTCCCGACTCCTGGAACCTATGGCTACACCTTC	CASSLVPTPGTYGYTF
TRBV28	NA	NA	TRBJ1-5	TGTGCCAGCAGTGGGCGGTACAATCAGCCCCAGCATTTT	CASSGRYNQPQHF
TRBV20-1	NA	TRBD1	TRBJ1-2	TGCAGTGCTAGACAATCAGGACAGGGCTCCGGTGGCTACACCTTC	CSARQSGQGSGGYTF
TRBV20-1	NA	TRBD1	TRBJ2-5	TGCAGTGCGAACAGGGGGTCCAAAGAGACCCAGTACTTC	CSANRGSKETQYF
TRBV6-2/TRBV6-3	NA	NA	TRBJ2-7	TGTGCCAGCAGGCATCCAGAGGCTAGCTCCTACAATGAGCAGTACTTC	CASRHPEASSYNEQYF
TRBV7-2	NA	NA	TRBJ1-2	TGTGCCAGCAGCTCGCCGGGACGGAGGAACTATGGCTACACCTTC	CASSSPGRRNYGYTF
TRBV20-1	NA	NA	TRBJ1-2	TGCAGTGCTACGTATCCAGGGCAATCTTACGGCTACACCTTC	CSATYPGQSYGYTF
TRBV12-3/TRBV12-4	NA	NA	TRBJ2-6	TGTGCCAGCAGTGGGGACCTAACCAACTCTGGGGCCAACGTCCTGACTTTC	CASSGDLTNSGANVLTF
TRBV4-1	NA	NA	TRBJ2-1	TGCGCCAGCAGCCAACTCGACCACAATGAGCAGTTCTTC	CASSQLDHNEQFF
TRBV23-1	NA	NA	TRBJ1-2	TGCGCCAGCAGTCAATCGAATCTTGATAACTATGGCTACACCTTC	CASSQSNLDNYGYTF
TRBV27	NA	TRBD2	TRBJ2-5	TGTGCCAGCACTTTGAAGGGACTAGCGGGGGGAGAGACCCAGTACTTC	CASTLKGLAGGETQYF
TRBV27	NA	TRBD1	TRBJ1-2	TGTGCCAGCGCGGGACAGGGGCACTATGGCTACACCTTC	CASAGQGHYGYTF
TRBV5-1	NA	NA	TRBJ2-5	TGCGCCAGCAGCTCCAAGACGGGCAACCACAATGAGCAGTACTTC	CASSSKTGNHNEQYF
TRBV7-8	few	NA	TRBJ1-2	TGTGCCAGCAGCTTAGTTGCCCCTACTAACTATGGCTACACCTTC	CASSLVAPTNYGYTF
TRBV4-2	NA	NA	TRBJ1-5	TGTGCCAGCAGCCAAGCCCCATCCAGTCAGCCCCAGCATTTT	CASSQAPSSQPQHF
TRBV10-1	NA	TRBD1	TRBJ2-5	TGCGCCAGCAGTGAGGGGACAGGCGGCGATGAGACCCAGTACTTC	CASSEGTGGDETQYF
TRBV9	NA	NA	TRBJ2-1	TGTGCCAGCAGTGGAGGGGACTCCGGCGGTGAGCAGTTCTTC	CASSGGDSGGEQFF
TRBV6-2/TRBV6-3	NA	TRBD1	TRBJ2-7	TGTGCCAGCAGTTGGGACAGACTGAGCTCCTACAATGAGCAGTACTTC	CASSWDRLSSYNEQYF
TRBV7-2	NA	NA	TRBJ2-7	TGTGCCAGCAGGGAGTTGATGGGGTCCTACGAGCAGTACTTC	CASRELMGSYEQYF
TRBV10-3	NA	NA	TRBJ2-7	TGTGCCATCAGGGAGTCTGGCTACGAGCAGTACTTC	CAIRESGYEQYF
TRBV6-2/TRBV6-3	NA	NA	TRBJ2-1	TGTGCCAGCAGTTTACAGGGTCTCTACAATGAGCAGTTCTTC	CASSLQGLYNEQFF
TRBV20-1	few	NA	TRBJ2-1	TGCAGTGCTCGGGCAATAGGATCTTACAATGAGCAGTTCTTC	CSARAIGSYNEQFF
TRBV4-3	few	TRBD1	TRBJ2-5	TGCGCCAGCAGCAACCGGGACAGGTACCAAGAGACCCAGTACTTC	CASSNRDRYQETQYF
TRBV3-1	NA	NA	TRBJ2-4	TGTGCCAGCAGCCAAGATGTAGGGAAAAACATTCAGTACTTC	CASSQDVGKNIQYF
TRBV29-1	few	NA	TRBJ1-2	TGCAGCGTTGAAGATAATCAGATCATGCATGGCTACACCTTC	CSVEDNQIMHGYTF
TRBV29-1	few	TRBD1	TRBJ1-5	TGCAGCGTTGCCACGGGACAGGGGAATCAGCCCCAGCATTTT	CSVATGQGNQPQHF
TRBV20-1	few	NA	TRBJ2-1	TGCAGTGCCTGGATGGACATCCCTCCAGGTGGCTCCTACAATGAGCAGTTCTTC	CSAWMDIPPGGSYNEQFF
TRBV6-1	few	TRBD2	TRBJ2-1	TGTGCCAGCAAACCCGGGACTAGCAAGGGCAATGAGCAGTTCTTC	CASKPGTSKGNEQFF